The rows below give T cell receptor beta chains drawn from one sample of a study of blood T cell repertoires in COVID-19. TCRdb's copy holds only in-frame clones and misses some; the assay was immunoSEQ multiplex PCR. The profile shows 68,000 or so clones, about 83% of them singletons. The sequenced material came from peripheral blood. The receptors shown here come from a human donor in a cohort sampled during active COVID-19. Both conserved end residues are part of each CDR3.

V	J	CDR3
TRBV4-2	TRBJ2-7	CASSQHGQLPYEQYF
TRBV18	TRBJ2-7	CASSPSETGYPREQYF
TRBV18	TRBJ2-1	CASSPGQGNNEQFF
TRBV7-8	TRBJ2-3	CASSSDRVTDTQYF
TRBV11-3	TRBJ2-3	CASSSDSYTDTQYF
TRBV2	TRBJ2-7	CASDRDRGNEQYF
TRBV14	TRBJ2-7	CASSQDGSRDEQYF
TRBV7-6	TRBJ2-7	CASSLEGVEQYF
TRBV4-2	TRBJ2-3	CASSQELAGGRRTDTQYF
TRBV14	TRBJ2-3	CASSPLRAGTQYF
TRBV29-1	TRBJ2-2	CSVEEAGELFF
TRBV7-2	TRBJ2-5	CASSLQRGGGKTQYF
TRBV12-3/TRBV12-4	TRBJ2-7	CATSGTSSYEQYF
TRBV9	TRBJ2-1	CASSLNSASGRGIPNEQFF
TRBV9	TRBJ2-2	CASRRGTGNTGELFF